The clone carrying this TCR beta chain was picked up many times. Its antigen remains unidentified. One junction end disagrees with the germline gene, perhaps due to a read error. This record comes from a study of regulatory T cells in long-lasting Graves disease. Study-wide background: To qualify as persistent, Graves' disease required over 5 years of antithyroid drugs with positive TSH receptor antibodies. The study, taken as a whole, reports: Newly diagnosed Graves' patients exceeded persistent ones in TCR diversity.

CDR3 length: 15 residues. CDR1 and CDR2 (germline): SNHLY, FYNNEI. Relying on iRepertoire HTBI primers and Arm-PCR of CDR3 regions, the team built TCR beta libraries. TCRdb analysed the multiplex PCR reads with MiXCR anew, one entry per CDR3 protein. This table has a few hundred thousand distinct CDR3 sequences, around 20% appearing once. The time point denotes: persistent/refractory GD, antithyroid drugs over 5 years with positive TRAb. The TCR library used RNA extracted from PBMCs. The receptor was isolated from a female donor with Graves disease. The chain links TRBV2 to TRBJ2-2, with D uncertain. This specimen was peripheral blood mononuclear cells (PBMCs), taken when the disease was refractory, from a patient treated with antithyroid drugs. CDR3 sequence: CASSEQPGNAGELFF. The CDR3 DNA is TGTGCCAGCAGTGAACAACCTGGGAACGCCGGGGAGCTGTTTTTT.